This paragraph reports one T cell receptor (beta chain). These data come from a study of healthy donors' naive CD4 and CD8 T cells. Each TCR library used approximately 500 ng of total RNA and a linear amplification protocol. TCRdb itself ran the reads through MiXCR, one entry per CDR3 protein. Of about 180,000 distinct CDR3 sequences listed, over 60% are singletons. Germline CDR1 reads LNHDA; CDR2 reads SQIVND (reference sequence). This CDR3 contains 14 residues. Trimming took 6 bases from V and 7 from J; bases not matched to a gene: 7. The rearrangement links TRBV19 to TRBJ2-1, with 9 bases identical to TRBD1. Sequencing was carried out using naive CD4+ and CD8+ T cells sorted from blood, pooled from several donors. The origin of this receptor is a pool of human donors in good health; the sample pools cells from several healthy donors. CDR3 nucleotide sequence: TGTGCCAGTAGCAGCGGGACAGGGTGGAATGAGCAGTTCTTC. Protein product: CASSSGTGWNEQFF.